A selection of T cell receptor beta chains follows, all from one sample in a study of T cell changes during pregnancy in multiple sclerosis. Assay: immunoSEQ multiplex PCR; the TCRdb copy retains only in-frame clones and omits some. Among roughly 84,000 clones listed, just under 95% were seen once. The material was peripheral blood, obtained in the third trimester of pregnancy. The receptor source for this set is a female donor in good health, enrolled as a control in a pregnancy study. Each CDR3 is given with its conserved first and last residue. Fields, in order: clone size, CDR3 length, V gene, D gene, J gene, CDR3 DNA, CDR3 protein. The D gene is left open where the match is weak. For some rows the clone size is stated as once, few or many, or as a class when expanded; others skip it.

size: -; length: 16; V: TRBV7-2; D: -; J: TRBJ2-5; DNA: TGTGCCAGCAGCTTAGGCGGGGCCCCGATCCAAGAGACCCAGTACTTC; CDR3: CASSLGGAPIQETQYF
size: once; length: 15; V: TRBV5-1; D: -; J: TRBJ2-5; DNA: TGCGCCAGCAGCTTGTCGTACAGGGAGCCAGAGACCCAGTACTTC; CDR3: CASSLSYREPETQYF
size: -; length: 15; V: TRBV6-5; D: TRBD1; J: TRBJ2-1; DNA: TGTGCCAGCAGTCGCCAGGGACAGGAATACAATGAGCAGTTCTTC; CDR3: CASSRQGQEYNEQFF
size: -; length: 14; V: TRBV11-2; D: -; J: TRBJ2-1; DNA: TGTGCCAGCAGCTTAGATTCATCCTACAATGAGCAGTTCTTC; CDR3: CASSLDSSYNEQFF
size: -; length: 12; V: TRBV6-4; D: -; J: TRBJ1-2; DNA: TGTGCCACTAGGGAGGGAGGTAGTGGCTACACCTTC; CDR3: CATREGGSGYTF
size: -; length: 15; V: TRBV27; D: TRBD2; J: TRBJ2-1; DNA: TGTGCCAGCAGCCGTACTAGCGGGGGGTACAATGAGCAGTTCTTC; CDR3: CASSRTSGGYNEQFF
size: -; length: 13; V: TRBV5-1; D: -; J: TRBJ2-1; DNA: TGCGCCAGCAGCATCGGAGGGTTCAATGAGCAGTTCTTC; CDR3: CASSIGGFNEQFF
size: -; length: 15; V: TRBV19; D: -; J: TRBJ2-7; DNA: TGTGCCAGTAGTATTAGTAGCTCCTGGAGCCACGAGCAGTACTTC; CDR3: CASSISSSWSHEQYF
size: -; length: 14; V: TRBV7-8; D: TRBD1; J: TRBJ1-4; DNA: TGTGCCAGCAGCTTAGGACAGGGTGGTGAAAAACTGTTTTTT; CDR3: CASSLGQGGEKLFF
size: once; length: 14; V: TRBV9; D: -; J: TRBJ2-3; DNA: TGTGCCAGCAGCCCCCGGGGTAGCACAGATACGCAGTATTTT; CDR3: CASSPRGSTDTQYF
size: -; length: 16; V: TRBV5-6; D: -; J: TRBJ2-3; DNA: TGTGCCAGCAGCTTGGGGAGTGGGGGGGCCACAGATACGCAGTATTTT; CDR3: CASSLGSGGATDTQYF
size: -; length: 14; V: TRBV19; D: -; J: TRBJ2-7; DNA: TGTGCCAGTAGTATCTATGGAGGGATGGGCGAGCAGTACTTC; CDR3: CASSIYGGMGEQYF
size: -; length: 14; V: TRBV10-3; D: -; J: TRBJ1-1; DNA: TGTGCCATCAAACCAGGATCTATGAACACTGAAGCTTTCTTT; CDR3: CAIKPGSMNTEAFF
size: few; length: 12; V: TRBV7-2; D: -; J: TRBJ1-2; DNA: TGTGCCAGCAGCCGTGACTACTGGGGCTACACCTTC; CDR3: CASSRDYWGYTF
size: once; length: 14; V: TRBV7-9; D: TRBD1; J: TRBJ2-1; DNA: TGTGCCAGCAGCACTGACAGGGCAAACAATGAGCAGTTCTTC; CDR3: CASSTDRANNEQFF
size: -; length: 16; V: TRBV6-1; D: TRBD2; J: TRBJ2-1; DNA: TGTGCCAGCAGTGAAAACGGTGCGGGAGGGCGGAGTGAGCAGTTCTTC; CDR3: CASSENGAGGRSEQFF
size: -; length: 13; V: TRBV9; D: -; J: TRBJ2-2; DNA: TGTGCCAGCAGCGTAGCCAGCACCGGGGAGCTGTTTTTT; CDR3: CASSVASTGELFF
size: -; length: 17; V: TRBV5-1; D: TRBD2; J: TRBJ2-1; DNA: TGCGCCAGCAGCTTGGGGCCGGCGGGAGGTCCGAACAATGAGCAGTTCTTC; CDR3: CASSLGPAGGPNNEQFF
size: few; length: 14; V: TRBV7-9; D: TRBD1; J: TRBJ1-1; DNA: TGTGCCAGCAGACCTACAGGGGGTGACGCTGAAGCTTTCTTT; CDR3: CASRPTGGDAEAFF
size: -; length: 14; V: TRBV19; D: -; J: TRBJ1-4; DNA: TGTGCCAGTAGTATGTGGAGGGGTGGTGAAAAACTGTTTTTT; CDR3: CASSMWRGGEKLFF
size: -; length: 14; V: TRBV10-3; D: TRBD1; J: TRBJ1-2; DNA: TGTGCCATCAGTGACGGGACAGGGGACTATGGCTACACCTTC; CDR3: CAISDGTGDYGYTF
size: -; length: 14; V: TRBV19; D: -; J: TRBJ1-1; DNA: TGTGCCAGTAGTATTGGGGGCGCGGCCACTGAAGCTTTCTTT; CDR3: CASSIGGAATEAFF
size: -; length: 14; V: TRBV25-1; D: -; J: TRBJ1-6; DNA: TGTGCCAGCAGTGATCCGGGGGATAATTCACCCCTCCACTTT; CDR3: CASSDPGDNSPLHF
size: -; length: 15; V: TRBV2; D: TRBD1; J: TRBJ1-4; DNA: TGTGCCAGCAGCCCGACAGGGTGGAGTGAAGAGAAACTGTTTTTT; CDR3: CASSPTGWSEEKLFF
size: -; length: 18; V: TRBV5-4; D: TRBD2; J: TRBJ2-7; DNA: TGTGCCAGCAGCACCGAGGACGAATTCCTAGCGGGAGAGAACGAGCAGTACTTC; CDR3: CASSTEDEFLAGENEQYF
size: -; length: 14; V: TRBV7-2; D: TRBD1; J: TRBJ1-2; DNA: TGTGCCAGCAGCTTCAGGGGGCAAGACTATGGCTACACCTTC; CDR3: CASSFRGQDYGYTF
size: -; length: 15; V: TRBV28; D: TRBD1; J: TRBJ2-7; DNA: TGTGCCATTTCCCCCGCCGGGACAGGGGGTGTCGAGCAGTACTTC; CDR3: CAISPAGTGGVEQYF
size: -; length: 13; V: TRBV27; D: -; J: TRBJ2-7; DNA: TGTGCCAGCAGTCTAGACAGGACCTACGAGCAGTACTTC; CDR3: CASSLDRTYEQYF
size: -; length: 16; V: TRBV5-1; D: TRBD1; J: TRBJ2-5; DNA: TGCGCCAGCAGCACCGGGACAGGGAGTACCCAAGAGACCCAGTACTTC; CDR3: CASSTGTGSTQETQYF
size: few; length: 12; V: TRBV6-5; D: TRBD2; J: TRBJ2-2; DNA: TGTGCCGCAAGCGGGAGGGCCGGGGAGCTGTTTTTT; CDR3: CAASGRAGELFF
size: -; length: 13; V: TRBV28; D: TRBD1; J: TRBJ2-7; DNA: TGTGCCAGCACCTGGGACAGGGTAAGCGAGCAGTACTTC; CDR3: CASTWDRVSEQYF
size: -; length: 17; V: TRBV25-1; D: TRBD1; J: TRBJ2-3; DNA: TGTGCCAGCAGTGAAACCCGGGACAGGGAAAGTGCAGATACGCAGTATTTT; CDR3: CASSETRDRESADTQYF
size: -; length: 15; V: TRBV2; D: TRBD2; J: TRBJ2-2; DNA: TGTGCCAGCAGGGGACTAGCGGGAAGGACCGGGGAGCTGTTTTTT; CDR3: CASRGLAGRTGELFF
size: -; length: 16; V: TRBV15; D: TRBD1; J: TRBJ1-5; DNA: TGTGCCACCAGCAGAGACCGACAGGGGATGGCTCAGCCCCAGCATTTT; CDR3: CATSRDRQGMAQPQHF
size: few; length: 9; V: TRBV29-1; D: -; J: TRBJ1-1; DNA: TGTACAGGACCCACTGAAGCTTTCTTT; CDR3: CTGPTEAFF
size: -; length: 13; V: TRBV29-1; D: -; J: TRBJ1-1; DNA: TGCAGCGTTTCAGGGAGGGTGAACACTGAAGCTTTCTTT; CDR3: CSVSGRVNTEAFF
size: -; length: 15; V: TRBV19; D: -; J: TRBJ2-7; DNA: TGTGCCAGTAGATCCTCCGGGACATACGCCTACGAGCAGTACTTC; CDR3: CASRSSGTYAYEQYF
size: -; length: 15; V: TRBV5-1; D: TRBD2; J: TRBJ2-5; DNA: TGCGCCAGCAGCTTGGCTAGCGGGATCCAAGAGACCCAGTACTTC; CDR3: CASSLASGIQETQYF
size: -; length: 15; V: TRBV27; D: TRBD1; J: TRBJ1-2; DNA: TGTGCCAGCAGTCCCTCGGACAGGGTGAGCCATGGCTACACCTTC; CDR3: CASSPSDRVSHGYTF
size: -; length: 17; V: TRBV4-1; D: -; J: TRBJ1-2; DNA: TGCGCCAGCAGTCCAAGATCAGCAGGGGCCACTAACTATGGCTACACCTTC; CDR3: CASSPRSAGATNYGYTF
size: -; length: 14; V: TRBV19; D: TRBD2; J: TRBJ2-5; DNA: TGTGCCAGTAGTAAGACTAGCGGGAGCGAGACCCAGTACTTC; CDR3: CASSKTSGSETQYF
size: -; length: 17; V: TRBV28; D: TRBD1; J: TRBJ2-6; DNA: TGTGCCAGCACCCGGGACAGTGCCACCTCTGGGGCCAACGTCCTGACTTTC; CDR3: CASTRDSATSGANVLTF
size: -; length: 12; V: TRBV11-3; D: -; J: TRBJ2-3; DNA: TGTGCCAGCAGCTTGGACGGGAATACGCAGTATTTT; CDR3: CASSLDGNTQYF
size: -; length: 16; V: TRBV27; D: -; J: TRBJ1-1; DNA: TGTGCCAGCAGTTTATTAGGGAGGGCTGGGGTTACTGAAGCTTTCTTT; CDR3: CASSLLGRAGVTEAFF
size: -; length: 15; V: TRBV6-6; D: -; J: TRBJ2-1; DNA: TGTGCCAGCAGTCAAGACAGGGAAGGAGGGAATGAGCAGTTCTTC; CDR3: CASSQDREGGNEQFF
size: -; length: 14; V: TRBV5-8; D: -; J: TRBJ2-1; DNA: TGTGCCAGCAGCTTCCAGCTAGCCTACAATGAGCAGTTCTTC; CDR3: CASSFQLAYNEQFF
size: -; length: 13; V: TRBV11-2; D: -; J: TRBJ2-3; DNA: TGTGCCAGCAGCAACGTAGATGGAGATACGCAGTATTTT; CDR3: CASSNVDGDTQYF
size: few; length: 12; V: TRBV10-3; D: TRBD1; J: TRBJ1-2; DNA: TGTGCCATCAGCGGACAGGGAGGTGGCTACACCTTC; CDR3: CAISGQGGGYTF
size: -; length: 14; V: TRBV5-6; D: TRBD2; J: TRBJ2-7; DNA: TGTGCCAGCAGCCGCGGGAGGGCCTTGTACGAGCAGTACTTC; CDR3: CASSRGRALYEQYF
size: -; length: 12; V: TRBV2; D: -; J: TRBJ2-1; DNA: TGTGCCAGCAGTGTCTCTTATCATGAGCAGTTCTTC; CDR3: CASSVSYHEQFF
size: -; length: 13; V: TRBV15; D: -; J: TRBJ2-3; DNA: TGTGCCACCAGCAGAGATCGTACAGATACGCAGTATTTT; CDR3: CATSRDRTDTQYF
size: -; length: 15; V: TRBV13; D: TRBD2; J: TRBJ2-7; DNA: TGTGCCAGCAGCCCAAGACTAGCGGGAGGCCTCGAGCAGTACTTC; CDR3: CASSPRLAGGLEQYF
size: -; length: 16; V: TRBV9; D: -; J: TRBJ2-1; DNA: TGTGCCAGCAGCGTCTTGAGCGGTAGCTCCTACAATGAGCAGTTCTTC; CDR3: CASSVLSGSSYNEQFF
size: -; length: 16; V: TRBV28; D: TRBD2; J: TRBJ2-1; DNA: TGTGCCAGCAGACCCGCGGGGGGACTTCCTCACAATGAGCAGTTCTTC; CDR3: CASRPAGGLPHNEQFF
size: -; length: 14; V: TRBV27; D: TRBD1; J: TRBJ2-7; DNA: TGTGCCAGCAGCGCCCGGACAGGGGGCTACGAGCAGTACTTC; CDR3: CASSARTGGYEQYF